This T cell receptor beta chain was captured in a study of cytomegalovirus exposure and HLA in healthy donors. Produced via immunoSEQ multiplex PCR; TCRdb's table is partial and in-frame only. The data show 100,000 to 150,000 clones, 70% to 90% seen once. This CDR3 contains 15 residues. Germline loops: CDR1 SGHRS, CDR2 YFSETQ. V was cut by 0 bases and J by 1 base, with 9 bases left in between. J is TRBJ2-3 and V is TRBV5-1; D is uncertain. The specimen was PBMCs. The TCR was taken from a woman under 30 in good health and CMV-seronegative. The CDR3 is CASSLAYPGTDTQYF. The CDR3 DNA is TGCGCCAGCAGCTTGGCCTACCCCGGCACAGATACGCAGTATTTT.